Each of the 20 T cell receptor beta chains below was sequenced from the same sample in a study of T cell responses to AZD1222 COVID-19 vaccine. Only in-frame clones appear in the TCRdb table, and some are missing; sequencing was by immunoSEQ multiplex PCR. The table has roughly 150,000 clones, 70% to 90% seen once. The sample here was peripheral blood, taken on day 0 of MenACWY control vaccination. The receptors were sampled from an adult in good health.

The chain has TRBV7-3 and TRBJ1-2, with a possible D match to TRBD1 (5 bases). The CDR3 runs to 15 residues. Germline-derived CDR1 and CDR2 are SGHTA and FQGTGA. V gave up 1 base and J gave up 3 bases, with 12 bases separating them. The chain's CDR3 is CASSLMAGTDYGYTF. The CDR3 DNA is TGTGCCAGCAGCTTAATGGCAGGGACGGACTATGGCTACACCTTC.

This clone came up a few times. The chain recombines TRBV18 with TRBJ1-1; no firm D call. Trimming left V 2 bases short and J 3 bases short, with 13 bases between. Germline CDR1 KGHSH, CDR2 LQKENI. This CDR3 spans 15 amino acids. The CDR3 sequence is CASSPSGTRYTEAFF. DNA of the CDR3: TGTGCCAGCTCACCATCGGGAACAAGATACACTGAAGCTTTCTTT.

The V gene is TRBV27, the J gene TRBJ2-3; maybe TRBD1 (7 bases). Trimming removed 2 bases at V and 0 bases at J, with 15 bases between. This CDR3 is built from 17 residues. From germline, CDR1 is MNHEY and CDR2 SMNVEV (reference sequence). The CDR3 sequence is CASSLPGQEGSTDTQYF. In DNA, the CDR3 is TGTGCCAGCAGTTTACCCGGACAGGAGGGTAGCACAGATACGCAGTATTTT.

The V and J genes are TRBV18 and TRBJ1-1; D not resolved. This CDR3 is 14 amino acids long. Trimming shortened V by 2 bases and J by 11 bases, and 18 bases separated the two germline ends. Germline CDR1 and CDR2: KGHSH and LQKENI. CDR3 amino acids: CASSPGGAPSWAFF. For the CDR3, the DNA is TGTGCCAGCTCACCAGGAGGAGCCCCGTCGTGGGCTTTCTTT. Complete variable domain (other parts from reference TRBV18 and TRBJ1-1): NAGVMQNPRHLVRRRGQEARLRCSPMKGHSHVYWYRQLPEEGLKFMVYLQKENIIDESGMPKERFSAEFPKEGPSILRIQQVVRGDSAAYFCASSPGGAPSWAFFGQGTRLTVV.

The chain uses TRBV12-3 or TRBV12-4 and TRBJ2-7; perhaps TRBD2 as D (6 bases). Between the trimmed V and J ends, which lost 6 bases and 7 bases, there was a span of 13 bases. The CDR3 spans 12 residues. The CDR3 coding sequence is TGTGCCAGCAGACTCGTGGCGGGGGAGCAGTACTTC. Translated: CASRLVAGEQYF.

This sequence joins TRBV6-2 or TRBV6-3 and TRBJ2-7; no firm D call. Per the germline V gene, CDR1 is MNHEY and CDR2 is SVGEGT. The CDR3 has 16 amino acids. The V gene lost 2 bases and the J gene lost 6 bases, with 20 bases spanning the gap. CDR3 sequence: CASSYGVAGPALEQYF. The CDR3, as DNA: TGTGCCAGCAGTTACGGAGTGGCCGGGCCTGCTCTCGAGCAGTACTTC.

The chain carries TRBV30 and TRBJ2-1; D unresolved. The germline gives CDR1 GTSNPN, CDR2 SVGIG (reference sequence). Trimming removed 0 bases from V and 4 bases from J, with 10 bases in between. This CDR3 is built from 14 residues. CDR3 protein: CAWSVTRTYNEQFF. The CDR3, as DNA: TGTGCCTGGAGTGTCACCAGAACATACAATGAGCAGTTCTTC.

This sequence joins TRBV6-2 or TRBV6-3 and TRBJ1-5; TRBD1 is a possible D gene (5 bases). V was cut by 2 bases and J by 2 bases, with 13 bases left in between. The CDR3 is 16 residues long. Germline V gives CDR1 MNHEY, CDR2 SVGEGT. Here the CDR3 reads CASSYGQTYRNQPQHF. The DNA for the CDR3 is TGTGCCAGCAGTTACGGACAAACCTACCGCAATCAGCCCCAGCATTTT.

The CDR3 is CSADRANTEAFF. The CDR3 region has the DNA TGCAGCGCTGACAGGGCGAACACTGAAGCTTTCTTT. This rearrangement joins TRBV29-1 to TRBJ1-1; 7 nucleotides align to TRBD1. This CDR3 is built from 12 residues. Germline V gives CDR1 SQVTM, CDR2 ANQGSEA. With 7 bases clipped from V and 1 base from J, the junction kept 3 bases outside the gene matches.

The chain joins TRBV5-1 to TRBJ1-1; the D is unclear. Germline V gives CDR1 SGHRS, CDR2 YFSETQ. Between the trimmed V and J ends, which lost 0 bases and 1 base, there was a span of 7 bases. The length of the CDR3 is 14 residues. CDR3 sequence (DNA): TGCGCCAGCAGCTTGGATCCGCGGAACACTGAAGCTTTCTTT. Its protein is CASSLDPRNTEAFF.

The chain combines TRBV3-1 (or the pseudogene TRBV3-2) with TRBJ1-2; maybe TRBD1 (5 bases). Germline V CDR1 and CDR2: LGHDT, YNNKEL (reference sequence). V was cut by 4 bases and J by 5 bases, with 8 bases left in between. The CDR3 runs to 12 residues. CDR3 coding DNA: TGTGCCAGCAGCCGGGACGGATATGGCTACACCTTC. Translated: CASSRDGYGYTF.

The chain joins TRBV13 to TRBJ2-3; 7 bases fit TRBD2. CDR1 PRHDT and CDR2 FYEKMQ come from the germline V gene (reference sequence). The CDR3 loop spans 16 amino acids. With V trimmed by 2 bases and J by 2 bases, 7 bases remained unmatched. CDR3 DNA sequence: TGTGCCAGCAGCTTAAGACTAGCCTTAAACACAGATACGCAGTATTTT. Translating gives CASSLRLALNTDTQYF.

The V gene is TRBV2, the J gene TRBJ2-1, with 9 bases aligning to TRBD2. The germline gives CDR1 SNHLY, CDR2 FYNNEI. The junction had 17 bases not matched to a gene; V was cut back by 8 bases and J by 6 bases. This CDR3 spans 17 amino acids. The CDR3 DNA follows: TGTGCCAGCCAACGAGGGGGTATAGCGGGAGCAGGCAATGAGCAGTTCTTC. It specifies CASQRGGIAGAGNEQFF. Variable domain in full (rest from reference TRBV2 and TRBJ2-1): EPEVTQTPSHQVTQMGQEVILRCVPISNHLYFYWYRQILGQKVEFLVSFYNNEISEKSEIFDDQFSVERPDGSNFTLKIRSTKLEDSAMYFCASQRGGIAGAGNEQFFGPGTRLTVL.

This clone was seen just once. The CDR3 DNA follows: TGTGCCAGCAGCTCCTTGGACAGGGCGGCGGACACCATATATTTT. It yields the protein CASSSLDRAADTIYF. The J gene is TRBJ1-3, the V gene TRBV11-2; 8 positions match TRBD1. From germline, CDR1 is SGHAT and CDR2 FQNNGV. After removal of 4 bases from V and 8 bases from J, the junction contained 10 bases not matched to a gene. The CDR3 has 15 residues.

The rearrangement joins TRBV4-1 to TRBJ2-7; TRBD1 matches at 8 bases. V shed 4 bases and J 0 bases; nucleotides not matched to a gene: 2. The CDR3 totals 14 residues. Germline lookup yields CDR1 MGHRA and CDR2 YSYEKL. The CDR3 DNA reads TGCGCCAGCAGCCCAGACAGGGGCTCCTACGAGCAGTACTTC. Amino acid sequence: CASSPDRGSYEQYF.

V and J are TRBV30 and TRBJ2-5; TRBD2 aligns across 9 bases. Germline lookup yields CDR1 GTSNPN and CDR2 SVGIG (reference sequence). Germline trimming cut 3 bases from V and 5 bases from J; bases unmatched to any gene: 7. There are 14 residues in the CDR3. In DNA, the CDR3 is TGTGCCTGGAGGTTAGCGGGAGCTTCCGAGACCCAGTACTTC. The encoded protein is CAWRLAGASETQYF. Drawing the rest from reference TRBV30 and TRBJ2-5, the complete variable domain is SQTIHQWPATLVQPVGSPLSLECTVEGTSNPNLYWYRQAAGRGLQLLFYSVGIGQISSEVPQNLSASRPQDRQFILSSKKLLLSDSGFYLCAWRLAGASETQYFGPGTRLLVL.

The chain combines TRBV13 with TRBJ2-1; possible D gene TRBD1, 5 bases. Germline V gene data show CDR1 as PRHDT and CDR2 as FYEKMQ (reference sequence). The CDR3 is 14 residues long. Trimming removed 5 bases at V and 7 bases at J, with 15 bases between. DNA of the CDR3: TGTGCCAGCAGCGATAGCAGGGCCGTAAATGAGCAGTTCTTC. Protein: CASSDSRAVNEQFF.

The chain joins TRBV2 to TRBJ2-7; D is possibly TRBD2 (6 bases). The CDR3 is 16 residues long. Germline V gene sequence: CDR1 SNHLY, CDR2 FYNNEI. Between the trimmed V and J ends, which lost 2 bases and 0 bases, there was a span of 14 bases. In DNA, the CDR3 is TGTGCCAGCAGTGAATCCCGGGCCGGGGGCTCCTACGAGCAGTACTTC. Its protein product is CASSESRAGGSYEQYF.

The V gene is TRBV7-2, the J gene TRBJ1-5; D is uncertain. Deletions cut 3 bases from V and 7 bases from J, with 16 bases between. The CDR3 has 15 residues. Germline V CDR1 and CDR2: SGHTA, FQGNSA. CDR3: CASSFVLGQWQPQHF. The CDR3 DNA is TGTGCCAGCAGCTTCGTCCTCGGGCAGTGGCAGCCCCAGCATTTT.

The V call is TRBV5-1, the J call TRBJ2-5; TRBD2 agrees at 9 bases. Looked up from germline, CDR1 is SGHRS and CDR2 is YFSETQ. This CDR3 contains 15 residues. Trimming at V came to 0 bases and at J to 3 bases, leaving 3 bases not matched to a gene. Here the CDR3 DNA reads TGCGCCAGCAGCTTGGTAGCTAGCGGGGAAGAGACCCAGTACTTC. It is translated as CASSLVASGEETQYF.